This is a list of T cell receptor beta chains from one sample in a study of T-cell memory formation after mild COVID-19. TCRdb recomputed calls from the 5' RACE reads with MiXCR, one row per CDR3 protein. The profile shows approximately 350,000 distinct CDR3 sequences, 10% to 15% of them singletons. Sequencing was performed on PBMCs or a T cell subset sorted from them (not recorded which). The receptors originated from a man between 18 and 35 years old who had mild COVID-19 (a few samples of this study predate the infection). Cell type and time point are not known. CDR3s include the opening cysteine and the closing phenylalanine or tryptophan. A D gene is named only where the DNA matches it firmly. The size field is filled for only some rows; it gives once, few, many or a size class.

TRBV4-2	TRBJ2-3	.	.	TGTGCCAGCAGCCAAGATAGGCCAGATACGCAGTATTTT	CASSQDRPDTQYF
TRBV5-1	TRBJ1-2	.	.	TGCGCCAGCAGCTTGGCCGGGTTTAGTGTGGCTAACTATGGCTACACCTTC	CASSLAGFSVANYGYTF
TRBV29-1	TRBJ2-5	.	.	TGCAGCGTTGAGTTGGCGGGCCACCAAGAGACCCAGTACTTC	CSVELAGHQETQYF
TRBV7-9	TRBJ2-2	.	.	TGTGCCAGCAGCTTAGATCTAGACTGGTCCGGGGAGCTGTTTTTT	CASSLDLDWSGELFF
TRBV5-8	TRBJ2-2	few	.	TGTGCCAGCAGCTTGCCAGGGGCCGCTGGGCTCACCGGGGAGCTGTTTTTT	CASSLPGAAGLTGELFF
TRBV6-2/TRBV6-3	TRBJ1-5	few	.	TGTGCCAGCAGTTACGGGGAACCTCGTAGCAATCAGCCCCAGCATTTT	CASSYGEPRSNQPQHF
TRBV4-3	TRBJ2-7	.	.	TGCGCCAGCAGCCAAGAGGATAGGGTGTATCCGCGAGGGCAGTACTTC	CASSQEDRVYPRGQYF
TRBV27	TRBJ2-7	.	.	TGTGCCAGCAGGAGGGGGGGAACCTACGAGCAGTACTTC	CASRRGGTYEQYF
TRBV7-3	TRBJ2-1	few	.	TGTGCCAGCAGCTTAACGCGGGGACCTGCGTCAAGTGAGCAGTTCTTC	CASSLTRGPASSEQFF
TRBV19	TRBJ2-3	.	.	TGTGCCACCCAGACGTGGCAGGGAAAAGATACGCAGTATTTT	CATQTWQGKDTQYF
TRBV5-1	TRBJ2-1	many	TRBD1	TGCGCCAGCAGCATTGCGACAGGGATGGGGAATGAGCAGTTCTTC	CASSIATGMGNEQFF
TRBV4-3	TRBJ2-7	many	.	TGCGCCAGCAGCCAAGAGGTTGAGGTTCGGGCCGAGCAGTACTTC	CASSQEVEVRAEQYF
TRBV5-1	TRBJ2-5	few	.	TGCGCCAGCAGGATTGGGAAAGAGACCCAGTACTTC	CASRIGKETQYF
TRBV5-1	TRBJ2-3	.	.	TGCGCCAGCAGCTTTGGTTGGAGCACAGATACGCAGTATTTT	CASSFGWSTDTQYF